This T cell receptor beta chain appears in the sequencing data of a study of cytomegalovirus exposure and HLA in healthy donors. Turning to the study itself: Early released data comprised 75 million to 100 million unique TCRs from HLA-typed donors.

This clone was counted a few times. Primers included in the PCR were 60 Vbeta and 13 Jbeta primers. Clones were sequenced by immunoSEQ multiplex PCR, and TCRdb holds only the in-frame ones, with some missing. The top ten clones hold 1.5% to 2% of a sample with 90,000 to 100,000 clones, around three quarters of them seen once. The length of the CDR3 is 18 residues. V lost 0 bases, J lost 0 bases, and 17 bases lay in between. CDR1 and CDR2 from the germline V gene are SGHRS and YFSETQ. The sequence was obtained from a middle-aged man in good health and CMV-seronegative. Material: PBMCs. The chain employs TRBV5-1 and TRBJ2-3; D is possibly TRBD2 (6 bases). The CDR3 coding sequence is TGCGCCAGCAGCTTGGGCCTCGGGACTTACAGTAGCACAGATACGCAGTATTTT. This encodes CASSLGLGTYSSTDTQYF.